The sequence of this T cell receptor (beta chain) was determined in a study of CD8 T cells in Susac syndrome. Random hexamers were used to reverse transcribe the RNA input (0.5 to 1 ug). Amplification of TCR beta CDR3 by immunoSEQ multiplex PCR spanned 54 Vbeta and 13 Jbeta. TCRdb reprocessed the immunoSEQ multiplex PCR reads with MiXCR, giving one entry per CDR3 protein. The repertoire holds about 300,000 distinct CDR3 sequences, with 85% as singletons. Overall study findings and caveats: The study admitted that it had a relatively small number of individuals in its TCR sequencing and HLA analysis.

Sequencing of TCR beta was undertaken in CD8+ and CD4+ T cells derived from blood. Negative isolation was used for CD8+ and CD4+ T cells and FACS enrichment for TEMRA cells. With regard to this clonotype: What it binds is not known.

Germline CDR1 is SGHRS and CDR2 is YFSETQ. There are 12 residues in the CDR3. V was pared by 2 bases and J by 0 bases, with 2 bases between. The clonotype comes from a human donor with multiple sclerosis. The rearrangement joins TRBV5-1 to TRBJ2-5; D not certain. Material for sequencing was CD8+ T cells from PBMCs. The CDR3 is CASSFNQETQYF. The CDR3 bases are TGCGCCAGCAGCTTTAACCAAGAGACCCAGTACTTC.